This T cell receptor beta chain was captured in a study of cytomegalovirus exposure and HLA in healthy donors. Study-wide findings and caveats: Researchers had no immune exposure information except CMV serostatus available. Rare TCR sequences predominated, though certain public TCRs were found in many donors. Sequencing likely generated an artifact that appeared as a cluster of highly shared sequence variants. Later on, a genetic analysis was performed. It linked a missense variant in DCLRE1C with V- and J-gene trimming of TCR beta.

The germline V gene encodes CDR1 SSHAT and CDR2 FNYEAQ (reference sequence). Trimming removed 5 bases from V and 5 bases from J; junction bases left unmatched: 6. CDR3 length: 14 amino acids. About this clone itself: Its antigen is unidentified.

Both 60 Vbeta primers and 13 Jbeta primers went into the PCR. Using immunoSEQ multiplex PCR, the repertoire was profiled, and TCRdb retains in-frame clones only, with some absent. The table includes about 130,000 clones, around 83% detected once. This sequence joins TRBV7-7 and TRBJ2-5; 9 bases are a match to TRBD1. Sequencing used PBMCs. The sequence was collected from a girl aged 2 to 10 in good health and CMV-seronegative. For the CDR3, the DNA is TGTGCCAGCAGCCCCGGGACAGGGATGGAGACCCAGTACTTC. This encodes CASSPGTGMETQYF.